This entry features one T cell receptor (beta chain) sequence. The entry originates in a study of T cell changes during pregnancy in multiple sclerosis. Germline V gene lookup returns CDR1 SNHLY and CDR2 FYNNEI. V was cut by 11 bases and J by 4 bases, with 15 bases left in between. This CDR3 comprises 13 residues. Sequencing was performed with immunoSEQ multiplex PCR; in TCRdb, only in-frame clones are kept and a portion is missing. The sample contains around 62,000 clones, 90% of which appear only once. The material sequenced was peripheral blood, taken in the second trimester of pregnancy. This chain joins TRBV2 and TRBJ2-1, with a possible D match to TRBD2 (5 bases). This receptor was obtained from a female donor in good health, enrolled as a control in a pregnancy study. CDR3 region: CAGRGWGYNEQFF. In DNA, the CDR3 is TGTGCCGGGAGAGGTTGGGGATACAATGAGCAGTTCTTC.